This T cell receptor (beta chain) was recovered during a study of OX40 agonist ivuxolimab in advanced cancers. Germline values: CDR1 DFQATT, CDR2 SNEGSKA (reference sequence). V was pared by 5 bases and J by 3 bases, with 8 bases between. The CDR3 length is 11 residues. The repertoire was sequenced with immunoSEQ multiplex PCR; TCRdb's copy has only in-frame clones and lacks some. The table shows roughly 61,000 clones, with about nine tenths occurring only once. Sequenced here: CD4+ or CD8+ T cells sorted from blood, sampled in a trial of the OX40 agonist ivuxolimab. The TCR was taken from an adult with an advanced solid tumor such as melanoma, head and neck, liver or kidney cancer. This sequence joins TRBV20-1 and TRBJ2-7, with D maybe TRBD1 (5 bases). The CDR3 spells CSAYQGYEQYF. The CDR3 region has the DNA TGCAGTGCTTATCAGGGCTACGAGCAGTACTTC.